The 20 T cell receptor beta chains below come from one sample, sequenced in a study of cytomegalovirus exposure and HLA in healthy donors. A multiplex PCR was run with 60 Vbeta primers and 13 Jbeta primers. Method: immunoSEQ multiplex PCR; TCRdb's copy keeps in-frame clones and lacks some. The sample shows approximately 150,000 clones, over 60% of them seen only once. Sequencing input: PBMCs. All receptors come from a woman younger than 30 in good health and CMV-seronegative.

The chain combines TRBV18 with TRBJ1-4; TRBD1 is a possible D gene (6 bases). The CDR3 extends over 14 amino acids. Trimming removed 9 bases at V and 6 bases at J, with 17 bases between. Germline values: CDR1 KGHSH, CDR2 LQKENI. CDR3 residues: CASSPYRADEKLFF. DNA for the CDR3: TGTGCCAGTTCCCCATACAGGGCGGATGAAAAACTGTTTTTT.

The chain employs TRBV21-1 and TRBJ1-2; the table gives TRBD1 as D, unverified against the DNA. TRBV21-1 counts as a pseudogene. The CDR3 covers 19 residues. CDR3 DNA: TGTGCCAGCAGCAAACAGGGGCTCTTAGGACCGGCTCGGCCCAATGGCTACACCTTC. Amino acid sequence: CASSKQGLLGPARPNGYTF.

The chain employs TRBV19 and TRBJ1-2, with TRBD1 matching over 7 bases. The ends lost 6 bases at V and 7 bases at J; junction bases unmatched: 8. Germline V gene data show CDR1 as LNHDA and CDR2 as SQIVND (reference sequence). The CDR3 spans 13 residues. CDR3 coding DNA: TGTGCCAGTAGCACCTTAGACAGGGTTGGCTACACCTTC. It codes for CASSTLDRVGYTF.

In this sample, this clone turned up a few times. The DNA of the CDR3 is TGCGCCAGCAGCCAAGTGGCAGGGGTTAATGAGCAGTTCTTC. Amino acid sequence: CASSQVAGVNEQFF. The genes are TRBV4-3 and TRBJ2-1, with D possibly being TRBD1 (6 bases). Trimming shortened V by 1 base and J by 7 bases, and 11 bases separated the two germline ends. Per germline, CDR1 LGHNA and CDR2 YSLEER. The CDR3 contains 14 residues.

Comments on this clone: One end of the junction varies from germline; a read error may be responsible. CDR3 in amino acids: CASSHLRDNEQFF. In nucleotides, the CDR3 is TGTGCCAGCAGCCACCTCCGGGACAACGAGCAGTTCTTC. The chain recombines TRBV7-2 with TRBJ2-1; D might be TRBD1 (6 bases). The CDR3 has 13 residues. Looked up from germline, CDR1 is SGHTA and CDR2 is FQGNSA.

The V and J genes are TRBV19 and TRBJ2-4, with 7 bases matching TRBD2. In germline, CDR1 is LNHDA, CDR2 SQIVND (reference sequence). J lost 6 bases, V lost 3 bases, and 5 bases had no gene match. The CDR3 has 14 amino acids. The CDR3 DNA follows: TGTGCCAGTAGTATTGGGGGGGTTGGAAACATTCAGTACTTC. It yields the protein CASSIGGVGNIQYF.

The rearrangement links TRBV11-2 to TRBJ2-1; 7 bases map to TRBD2. V lost 4 bases, J lost 0 bases, and 6 bases stayed unmatched. The CDR3 loop spans 16 amino acids. The V gene's germline CDR1 is SGHAT and CDR2 FQNNGV. In nucleotides, the CDR3 is TGTGCCAGCAGCTGGAGTGGCGGGAGCTCCTACAATGAGCAGTTCTTC. This codes for CASSWSGGSSYNEQFF.

The rearrangement links TRBV10-3 to TRBJ1-5, with TRBD1 matching 7 bases. The CDR3 consists of 15 residues. The V and J ends lost 3 bases and 5 bases, in that order; junction bases with no gene match: 7. CDR1 and CDR2 (germline): ENHRY, SYGVKD. The CDR3, as DNA: TGTGCCATCAGTGACCCGGGACAGCCGGATCAGCCCCAGCATTTT. It specifies CAISDPGQPDQPQHF.

This clone was detected only a few times. The V call is TRBV4-3, the J call TRBJ2-3, with TRBD1 matching over 8 bases. CDR1 is LGHNA, CDR2 YSLEER, per germline. The CDR3 loop spans 15 amino acids. Germline trimming cut 0 bases from V and 4 bases from J; bases unmatched to any gene: 3. CDR3 nucleotides: TGCGCCAGCAGCCAAGATCAACAGGGGGCAGATACGCAGTATTTT. The encoded protein is CASSQDQQGADTQYF.

The J gene is TRBJ2-2, the V gene TRBV4-1, with 8 bases matching TRBD1. The CDR3 is made up of 16 amino acids. Germline assignment: CDR1 MGHRA and CDR2 YSYEKL. V lost 4 bases and J lost 1; bases outside the gene matches: 5. The CDR3: CASSPWTGRNTGELFF. CDR3 nucleotides: TGCGCCAGCAGCCCATGGACAGGGAGGAACACCGGGGAGCTGTTTTTT.

This clone was picked up one time. The J gene is TRBJ1-2, the V gene TRBV7-8; the D gene is possibly TRBD1 (6 bases). Germline CDR1 reads SGHVS; CDR2 reads FQNEAQ. The CDR3 consists of 15 residues. Trimming removed 5 bases at V and 6 bases at J, with 19 bases between. The CDR3 DNA is TGTGCCAGCAGCCCGCGGGGGGCGGAGTGGGATGGCTACACCTTC. Protein product: CASSPRGAEWDGYTF.

The J gene is TRBJ1-5, the V gene TRBV5-8; no firm D call. Germline V gene lookup returns CDR1 SGHTS and CDR2 YDEGEE. V was pared by 3 bases and J by 1 base, with 5 bases between. The CDR3 consists of 13 residues. CDR3 bases: TGTGCCAGCAGCTACCGGAGCAATCAGCCCCAGCATTTT. This sequence encodes CASSYRSNQPQHF.

This clone was recorded only once. The chain couples TRBV5-1 to TRBJ2-3; unclear D gene. The V gene lost 4 bases and the J gene lost 4 bases, with 19 bases spanning the gap. Germline assignment: CDR1 SGHRS and CDR2 YFSETQ. The CDR3 runs 16 residues. The CDR3 bases are TGCGCCAGCAGCGGCGGCCGAGACGCAAGCGCAGATACGCAGTATTTT. Protein product: CASSGGRDASADTQYF.

The chain combines TRBV6-1 with TRBJ2-7, with a tentative D call TRBD1 (5 bases). The CDR3 contains 14 residues. Germline V gene sequence: CDR1 MNHNS, CDR2 SASEGT. With 5 bases removed from V and 3 bases from J, the gap between germline ends came to 14 bases. The CDR3 coding sequence is TGTGCCAGCAGTTTGACGCAGGGTTTCTACGAGCAGTACTTC. It codes for CASSLTQGFYEQYF.

This chain uses TRBV7-6 with TRBJ2-3, with 8 bases matching TRBD1. V shed 5 bases, J shed 0 bases, and the junction held 4 bases outside the gene matches. Germline-derived CDR1 and CDR2 are SGHVS and FNYEAQ. This CDR3 spans 15 amino acids. CDR3 DNA: TGTGCCAGCAGCCCAGGGGGCAGGAGCACAGATACGCAGTATTTT. Its translation: CASSPGGRSTDTQYF.

This clone was detected only a few times. The chain's CDR3 is CASSQAGQAYNSPLHF. CDR3 bases: TGCGCCAGCAGCCAAGCGGGACAGGCTTATAATTCACCCCTCCACTTT. V gene TRBV4-3 combines with J gene TRBJ1-6, with 8 bases aligning to TRBD1. V was clipped by 1 base and J by 4 bases; unmatched bases: 3. The CDR3 contains 16 residues. Per germline, CDR1 LGHNA and CDR2 YSLEER.

The rearrangement uses TRBV18 and TRBJ2-1; 10 bases are shared with TRBD1. CDR1 is KGHSH and CDR2 is LQKENI in the germline V gene. The ends lost 5 bases at V and 7 bases at J; junction bases unmatched: 8. This CDR3 region has 15 residues. CDR3: CASSVTGGEVNEQFF. The CDR3 bases are TGTGCCAGCTCAGTGACAGGGGGCGAGGTGAATGAGCAGTTCTTC.

The chain uses TRBV9 and TRBJ2-1; 8 nucleotides align to TRBD2. The CDR3 is 15 residues long. The ends lost 0 bases at V and 4 bases at J; junction bases unmatched: 3. CDR1 and CDR2 (germline): SGDLS, YYNGEE. The CDR3 region has the DNA TGTGCCAGCAGCGTAGGCAGCGGGGGTTACAATGAGCAGTTCTTC. Translating it yields CASSVGSGGYNEQFF.

This chain connects TRBV5-6 to TRBJ2-1; the match to TRBD2 covers 8 bases. The CDR3 is 16 residues long. CDR1 and CDR2 (germline): SGHDT, YYEEEE. V lost 4 bases and J lost 6; bases outside the gene matches: 12. Here the CDR3 reads CASSPRREGLLNEQFF. The CDR3 bases are TGTGCCAGCAGCCCGCGACGGGAGGGCCTCCTCAATGAGCAGTTCTTC.

The J gene is TRBJ2-2, the V gene TRBV11-2; 7 bases are a match to TRBD2. Per the germline V gene, CDR1 is SGHAT and CDR2 is FQNNGV. This CDR3 has 14 residues. The V and J ends lost 3 bases and 6 bases, in that order; junction bases with no gene match: 4. CDR3 sequence (DNA): TGTGCCAGCAGCTTGGGGCTAGCGGCCGGGGAGCTGTTTTTT. Encoded protein: CASSLGLAAGELFF.